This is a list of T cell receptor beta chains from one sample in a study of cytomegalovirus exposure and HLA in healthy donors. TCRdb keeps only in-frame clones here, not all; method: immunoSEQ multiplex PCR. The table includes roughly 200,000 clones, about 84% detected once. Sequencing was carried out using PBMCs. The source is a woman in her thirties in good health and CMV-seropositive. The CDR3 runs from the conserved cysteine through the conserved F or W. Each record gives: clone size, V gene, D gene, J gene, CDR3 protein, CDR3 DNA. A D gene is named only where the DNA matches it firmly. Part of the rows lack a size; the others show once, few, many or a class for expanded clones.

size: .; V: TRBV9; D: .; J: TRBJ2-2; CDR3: CASSVGQNTGELFF; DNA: TGTGCCAGCAGCGTAGGACAGAACACCGGGGAGCTGTTTTTT
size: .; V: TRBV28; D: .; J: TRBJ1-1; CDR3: CASRTDSTGTRVAFF; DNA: TGTGCCAGCAGAACGGACTCTACAGGGACCCGGGTCGCTTTCTTT
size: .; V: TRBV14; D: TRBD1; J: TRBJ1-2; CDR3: CASSLNRGTGYTF; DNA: TGTGCCAGCAGCCTCAACAGGGGGACTGGCTACACCTTC
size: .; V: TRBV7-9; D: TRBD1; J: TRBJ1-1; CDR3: CASSFAPDRGTEAFF; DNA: TGTGCCAGCAGCTTTGCTCCTGACAGGGGCACTGAAGCTTTCTTT
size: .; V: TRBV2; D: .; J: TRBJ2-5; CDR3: CASSGWSSEETQYF; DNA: TGTGCCAGCAGTGGTTGGTCTAGCGAAGAGACCCAGTACTTC
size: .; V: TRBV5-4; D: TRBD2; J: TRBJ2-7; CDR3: CASSSGRYEQYF; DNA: TGTGCCAGCAGCTCCGGGAGGTACGAGCAGTACTTC
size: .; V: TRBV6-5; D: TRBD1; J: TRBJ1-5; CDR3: CASSSGTGGFQPQHF; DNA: TGTGCCAGCAGCTCCGGGACAGGGGGCTTTCAGCCCCAGCATTTT
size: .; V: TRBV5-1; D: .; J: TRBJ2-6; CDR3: CASSLSLIPGHSLRANVLTF; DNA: TGCGCCAGCAGCTTGAGTCTAATCCCGGGACACTCCTTAAGGGCCAACGTCCTGACTTTC
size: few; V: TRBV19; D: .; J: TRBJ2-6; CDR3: CASSSSGANVLTF; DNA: TGTGCCAGTAGCAGCTCTGGGGCCAACGTCCTGACTTTC
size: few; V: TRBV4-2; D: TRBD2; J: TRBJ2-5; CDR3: CASSQSSGGEGETQYF; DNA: TGTGCCAGCAGCCAATCTAGCGGGGGGGAGGGAGAGACCCAGTACTTC
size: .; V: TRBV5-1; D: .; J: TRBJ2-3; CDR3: CASSLGAARTDTQYF; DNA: TGCGCCAGCAGCTTGGGGGCAGCCCGCACAGATACGCAGTATTTT
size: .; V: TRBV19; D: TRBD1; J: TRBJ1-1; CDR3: CASSIGTGTEAFF; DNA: TGTGCCAGTAGTATCGGGACAGGCACTGAAGCTTTCTTT
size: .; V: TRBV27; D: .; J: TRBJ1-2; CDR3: CASSPRGVGEGGYGYTF; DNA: TGTGCCAGCAGTCCTCGAGGGGTGGGGGAAGGGGGCTATGGCTACACCTTC
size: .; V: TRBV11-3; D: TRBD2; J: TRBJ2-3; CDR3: CASSFSLTSGSGADTQYF; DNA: TGTGCCAGCAGCTTTTCGCTAACTAGCGGGAGTGGGGCAGATACGCAGTATTTT
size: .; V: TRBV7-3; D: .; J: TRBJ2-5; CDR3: CASSLNKQYF; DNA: TGTGCCAGCAGCTTAAACAAGCAGTACTTC
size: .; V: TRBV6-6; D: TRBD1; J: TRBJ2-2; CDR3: CASRGQGGGELFF; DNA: TGTGCCAGCAGGGGACAGGGCGGCGGGGAGCTGTTTTTT
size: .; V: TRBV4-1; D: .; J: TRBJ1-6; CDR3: CASSQDSSAGPSPLHF; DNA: TGCGCCAGCAGCCAAGATTCGTCGGCAGGCCCCTCACCCCTCCACTTT
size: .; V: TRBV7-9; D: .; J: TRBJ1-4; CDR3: CASSAERLLNEKLFF; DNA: TGTGCCAGCAGCGCGGAGAGGCTGCTTAATGAAAAACTGTTTTTT
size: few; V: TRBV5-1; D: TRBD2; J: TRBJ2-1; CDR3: CASSLVSGAYNEQFF; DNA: TGCGCCAGCAGCTTAGTCAGCGGGGCATACAATGAGCAGTTCTTC
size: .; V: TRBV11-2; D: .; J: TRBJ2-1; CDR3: CASSFETHSYNEQFF; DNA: TGTGCCAGCAGCTTTGAGACACACTCCTACAATGAGCAGTTCTTC
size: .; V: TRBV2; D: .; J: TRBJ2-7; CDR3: CASNGRVGGQYGSYEQYF; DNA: TGTGCCAGTAACGGGCGGGTAGGCGGGCAATACGGATCCTACGAGCAGTACTTC
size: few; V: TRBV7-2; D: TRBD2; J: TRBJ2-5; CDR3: CASTGSSGGRETQYF; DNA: TGTGCCAGCACCGGATCTAGCGGGGGGAGAGAGACCCAGTACTTC
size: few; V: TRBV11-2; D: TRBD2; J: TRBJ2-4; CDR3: CASSPPGGDIQYF; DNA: TGTGCCAGCAGTCCCCCCGGGGGGGACATTCAGTACTTC
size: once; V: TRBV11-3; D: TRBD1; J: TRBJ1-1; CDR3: CASSKWDRTMNTEAFF; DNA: TGTGCCAGCAGCAAGTGGGACAGAACTATGAACACTGAAGCTTTCTTT
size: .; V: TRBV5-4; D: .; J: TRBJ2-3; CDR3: CASSLVGAGPPTDTQYF; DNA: TGTGCCAGCAGCTTGGTGGGTGCGGGCCCCCCCACAGATACGCAGTATTTT
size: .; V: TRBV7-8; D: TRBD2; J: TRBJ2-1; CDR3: CASSEREGLLYNEQFF; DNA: TGTGCCAGCAGCGAGCGGGAGGGCTTACTATACAATGAGCAGTTCTTC
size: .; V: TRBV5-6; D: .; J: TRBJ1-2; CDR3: CASSLSGDPNYGYTF; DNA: TGTGCCAGCAGCTTGTCCGGGGATCCTAACTATGGCTACACCTTC
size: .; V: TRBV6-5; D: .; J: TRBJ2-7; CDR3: CASSYRGSYEQYF; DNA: TGTGCCAGCAGTTACCGGGGCTCCTACGAGCAGTACTTC
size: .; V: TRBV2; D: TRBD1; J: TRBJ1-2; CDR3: CASRLQGADGYTF; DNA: TGTGCCAGCAGGCTACAGGGGGCAGACGGCTACACCTTC
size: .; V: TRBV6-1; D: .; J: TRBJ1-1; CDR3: CASSVDRLFTEAFF; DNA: TGTGCCAGCAGTGTCGACAGGTTATTCACTGAAGCTTTCTTT
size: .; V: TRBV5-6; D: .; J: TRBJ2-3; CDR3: CASSYRGLSTDTQYF; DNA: TGTGCCAGCAGCTATCGGGGACTTTCCACAGATACGCAGTATTTT
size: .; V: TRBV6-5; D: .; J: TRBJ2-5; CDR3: CASSYFLDGETQYF; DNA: TGTGCCAGCAGTTACTTCCTAGACGGCGAGACCCAGTACTTC
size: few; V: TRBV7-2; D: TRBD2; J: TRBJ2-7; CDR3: CASSVITGGTSGRAYEQYF; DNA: TGTGCCAGCAGCGTGATTACAGGGGGGACTAGCGGGAGAGCCTACGAGCAGTACTTC
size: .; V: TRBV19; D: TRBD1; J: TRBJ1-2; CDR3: CASSIIGTGYGYTF; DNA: TGTGCCAGTAGTATTATTGGGACAGGTTATGGCTACACCTTC
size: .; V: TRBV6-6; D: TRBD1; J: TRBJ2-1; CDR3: CASNRQGADNEQFF; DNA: TGTGCCAGCAATCGACAGGGGGCCGACAATGAGCAGTTCTTC
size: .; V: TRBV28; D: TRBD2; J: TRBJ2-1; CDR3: CASSLSPGREGNEQFF; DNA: TGTGCCAGCAGTTTATCCCCTGGGCGGGAGGGTAATGAGCAGTTCTTC
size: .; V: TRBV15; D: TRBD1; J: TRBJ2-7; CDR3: CATSREQTGGFHEQYF; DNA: TGTGCCACCAGCAGAGAACAGACAGGGGGCTTCCACGAGCAGTACTTC
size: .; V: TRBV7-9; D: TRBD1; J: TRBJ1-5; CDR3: CASSPPGTAQPQHF; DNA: TGTGCCAGCAGCCCGCCCGGGACAGCCCAGCCCCAGCATTTT
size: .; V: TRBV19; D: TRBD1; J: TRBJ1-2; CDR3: CASRERQGSYGYTF; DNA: TGTGCCAGTAGGGAGAGACAGGGTTCCTATGGCTACACCTTC
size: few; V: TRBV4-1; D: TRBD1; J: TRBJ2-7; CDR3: CASSASGTGVEQYF; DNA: TGCGCCAGCAGCGCGTCCGGGACAGGGGTCGAGCAGTACTTC
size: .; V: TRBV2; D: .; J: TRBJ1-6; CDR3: CASSDRGRRPLRESPLHF; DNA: TGTGCCAGCAGTGATAGAGGACGGAGGCCCTTAAGAGAATCACCCCTCCACTTT
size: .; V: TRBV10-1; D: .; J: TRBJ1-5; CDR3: CASSESPGLTQHF; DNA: TGCGCCAGCAGTGAGTCCCCCGGGTTGACCCAGCATTTT
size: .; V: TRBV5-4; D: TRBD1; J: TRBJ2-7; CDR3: CASSLGGAGTAFYEQYF; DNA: TGTGCCAGCAGCTTGGGAGGGGCCGGGACAGCTTTCTACGAGCAGTACTTC
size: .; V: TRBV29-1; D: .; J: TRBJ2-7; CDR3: CSVGSGEQYF; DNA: TGCAGCGTCGGTTCGGGCGAGCAGTACTTC
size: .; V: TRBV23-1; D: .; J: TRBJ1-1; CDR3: CASRGAEAFF; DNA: TGCGCCAGTCGGGGTGCAGAAGCTTTCTTT
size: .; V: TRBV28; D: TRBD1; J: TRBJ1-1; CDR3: CASIYGGTGWVAEAFF; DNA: TGTGCCAGCATCTACGGAGGGACAGGGTGGGTCGCTGAAGCTTTCTTT
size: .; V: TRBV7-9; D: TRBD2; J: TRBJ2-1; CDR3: CSSSYLAGKAYNEQFF; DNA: TGTTCCAGCAGCTATCTAGCGGGAAAAGCCTACAATGAGCAGTTCTTC
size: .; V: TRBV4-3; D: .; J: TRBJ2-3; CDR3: CASSQLLRVEGTQYF; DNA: TGCGCCAGCAGCCAACTCCTCCGAGTGGAGGGTACGCAGTATTTT
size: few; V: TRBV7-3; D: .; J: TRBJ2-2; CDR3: CASSFPSTGELFF; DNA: TGTGCCAGCAGCTTTCCTAGCACCGGGGAGCTGTTTTTT
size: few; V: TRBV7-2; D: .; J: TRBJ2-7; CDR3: CASRTGVGSSYEQYF; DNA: TGTGCCAGCAGAACCGGGGTCGGGAGCTCCTACGAGCAGTACTTC
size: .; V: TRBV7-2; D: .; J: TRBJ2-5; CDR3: CASSLGGAQTQYF; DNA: TGTGCCAGCAGTCTAGGGGGAGCCCAGACCCAGTACTTC
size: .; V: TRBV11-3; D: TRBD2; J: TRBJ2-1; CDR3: CASKTGLADNEQFF; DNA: TGTGCCAGCAAAACGGGACTAGCGGACAATGAGCAGTTCTTC